This TCR beta chain was identified in a study of cytomegalovirus exposure and HLA in healthy donors. Trimming shortened V by 3 bases and J by 6 bases, and 9 bases separated the two germline ends. This CDR3 is 12 amino acids long. From germline, CDR1 is KGHSH and CDR2 LQKENI. Study observations and caveats: Common viral pathogens seemed to be connected with several of the most significant clusters, according to a later analysis. Among TCR beta chains of equal frequency, HLA-associated ones were more clonally expanded in a later analysis.

The primer mix had 60 Vbeta and 13 Jbeta primers. Some clones are missing from TCRdb's copy, which holds only in-frame ones; the method was immunoSEQ multiplex PCR. The sample has about 89,000 clones; approximately 63% are singletons. Worth noting for this clone: Antigen: not known.

The receptor was derived from a woman aged 25 to 39 in good health and CMV-seronegative. The gene calls are TRBV18 and TRBJ2-7, with TRBD1 as a possible D gene (6 bases). Sequencing was carried out using PBMCs. The CDR3 loop is CASSPGQSEQYF. CDR3 bases: TGTGCCAGCTCACCCGGACAGAGCGAGCAGTACTTC.